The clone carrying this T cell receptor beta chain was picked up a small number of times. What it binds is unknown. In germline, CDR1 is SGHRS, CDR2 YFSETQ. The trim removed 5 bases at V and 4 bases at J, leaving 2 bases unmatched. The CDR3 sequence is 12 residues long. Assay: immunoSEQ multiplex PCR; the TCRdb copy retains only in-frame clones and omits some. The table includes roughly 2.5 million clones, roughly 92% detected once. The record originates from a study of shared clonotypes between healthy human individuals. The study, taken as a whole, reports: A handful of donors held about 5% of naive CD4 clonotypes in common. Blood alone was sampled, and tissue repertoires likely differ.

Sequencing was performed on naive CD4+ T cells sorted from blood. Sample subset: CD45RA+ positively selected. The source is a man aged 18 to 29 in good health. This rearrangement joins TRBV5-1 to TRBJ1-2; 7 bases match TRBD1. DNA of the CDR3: TGCGCCAGCAGGGGACAGACCTATGGCTACACCTTC. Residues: CASRGQTYGYTF.